Listed here are 25 T cell receptor beta chains from one sample, sequenced in a study of CD8 T cells in Susac syndrome. The RNA input was roughly 0.45 to 1 ug, and it was reverse transcribed with random hexamers. MiXCR, run by TCRdb on the immunoSEQ multiplex PCR reads, gives a single entry per CDR3 protein. The sample lists roughly 120,000 distinct CDR3 sequences, less than 97% occurring once. The sequencing sample was made of CD4+ T cells from PBMCs. The receptors were gathered from a human donor in good health.

This chain uses TRBV7-9 with TRBJ1-1; D is undetermined. The CDR3 is made up of 12 amino acids. V gave up 5 bases and J gave up 6 bases, with 10 bases separating them. CDR1 is SEHNR, CDR2 FQNEAQ, per germline (reference sequence). The CDR3 sequence is CASSQIGPEAFF. CDR3 bases: TGTGCCAGCAGCCAAATCGGCCCTGAAGCTTTCTTT.

The sample holds one count of this clonotype. This chain connects TRBV27 to TRBJ2-2, with D possibly TRBD1 on 8 matching bases. V shed 3 bases and J shed 6 bases, with 14 bases lying between them. Looked up from germline, CDR1 is MNHEY and CDR2 is SMNVEV (reference sequence). The CDR3 runs to 15 residues. Here the CDR3 reads CASSFSQGGAGELFF. The DNA of the CDR3 is TGTGCCAGCAGTTTTTCACAGGGGGGGGCCGGGGAGCTGTTTTTT.

The chain couples TRBV30 to TRBJ2-1, with D unclear. The V end lost 0 bases, the J end lost 3 bases, and 12 bases lay between the germline ends. CDR1 GTSNPN and CDR2 SVGIG come from the germline V gene (reference sequence). CDR3 length: 15 amino acids. The CDR3 nucleotides are TGTGCCTGGAGTGTATGGCCCCAGCGCTACAATGAGCAGTTCTTC. It is translated as CAWSVWPQRYNEQFF. The full variable domain, rest sourced from reference TRBV30 and TRBJ2-1, is SQTIHQWPATLVQPVGSPLSLECTVEGTSNPNLYWYRQAAGRGLQLLFYSVGIGQISSEVPQNLSASRPQDRQFILSSKKLLLSDSGFYLCAWSVWPQRYNEQFFGPGTRLTVL.

This clonotype has only one observation. The V and J genes are TRBV9 and TRBJ2-1; D is undetermined. The germline V and J ends were trimmed by 5 bases and 5 bases, with 20 bases remaining between them. Germline V gene data show CDR1 as SGDLS and CDR2 as YYNGEE. The CDR3 contains 16 residues. The CDR3 bases are TGTGCCAGCAGTCGGACCCTCTTGGACGGAAACAATGAGCAGTTCTTC. This sequence encodes CASSRTLLDGNNEQFF.

CDR3 residues: CASSATGDGTQYF. The CDR3 nucleotides are TGCGCCAGCAGTGCGACAGGAGATGGGACCCAGTACTTC. The genes are TRBV5-1 and TRBJ2-5; D may be TRBD1 (6 bases). Trimming shortened V by 5 bases and J by 7 bases, and 15 bases separated the two germline ends. CDR3 length equals 13 residues. CDR1 and CDR2 (germline): SGHRS, YFSETQ.

The J gene is TRBJ2-7, the V gene TRBV9; the match to TRBD1 covers 9 bases. The V segment lost 3 bases and the J segment 3 bases; nucleotides outside the gene matches: 4. Germline V gives CDR1 SGDLS, CDR2 YYNGEE. This CDR3 comprises 14 residues. CDR3 sequence reads: CASSEGQGIYEQYF. The CDR3 bases are TGTGCCAGCAGCGAGGGACAGGGTATCTACGAGCAGTACTTC.

The V call is TRBV7-9, the J call TRBJ1-2; perhaps TRBD1 as D (5 bases). The CDR3 sequence is 14 residues long. The V and J ends lost 1 base and 6 bases respectively, with 12 bases between them. Germline V gives CDR1 SEHNR, CDR2 FQNEAQ (reference sequence). For the CDR3, the DNA is TGTGCCAGCAGCTTAGAGTACGAGGGGAATGGCTACACCTTC. Translating gives CASSLEYEGNGYTF.

The J gene is TRBJ2-7, the V gene TRBV6-5; TRBD1 agrees at 9 bases. Looked up from germline, CDR1 is MNHEY and CDR2 is SVGAGI. This CDR3 comprises 15 residues. V was pared by 3 bases and J by 2 bases, with 5 bases of the junction left unmatched. CDR3 in DNA: TGTGCCAGCAGTTATAGGGGACAGGGAGCCTACGAGCAGTACTTC. As protein: CASSYRGQGAYEQYF.

The chain links TRBV3-1 to TRBJ2-4; 9 bases align to TRBD1. After removal of 4 bases from V and 14 bases from J, the junction contained 12 bases not matched to a gene. The CDR3 spans 14 residues. CDR1 and CDR2 from the germline V gene are LGHDT and YNNKEL (reference sequence). The CDR3 DNA reads as TGTGCCAGCAGCCTTAGGGGACAGGGAGAGGGGGAGTACTTC. Its translation is CASSLRGQGEGEYF.

The chain couples TRBV28 to TRBJ1-2; a possible D gene is TRBD1 (6 bases). The CDR3 consists of 12 residues. Between the trimmed V and J ends, which lost 3 bases and 5 bases, there was a span of 7 bases. In germline, CDR1 is MDHEN, CDR2 SYDVKM. CDR3 bases: TGTGCCAGCAGTTTTCAGGGGTATGGCTACACCTTC. Its protein is CASSFQGYGYTF.

The chain joins TRBV7-6 to TRBJ2-7; D tentatively fits TRBD1 or TRBD2 (7 bases each). The CDR3 has 14 residues. The V gene lost 0 bases and the J gene lost 5 bases, with 11 bases spanning the gap. Germline V CDR1 and CDR2: SGHVS, FNYEAQ. DNA for the CDR3: TGTGCCAGCAGCTTAGCACAGGGGAGGGACGAGCAGTACTTC. Protein sequence: CASSLAQGRDEQYF.

This clonotype turned up a few times. The CDR3 DNA sequence: TGTGCCAGCAGCATCGGAGGGGGCTACGAGCAGTACTTC. Translated, it gives CASSIGGGYEQYF. The chain recombines TRBV9 with TRBJ2-7; D is tentatively TRBD1 or TRBD2 (6 bases each). Germline lookup yields CDR1 SGDLS and CDR2 YYNGEE. Trimming stripped 4 bases from V and 3 bases from J, with 11 bases between. The CDR3 sequence is 13 residues long.

This chain joins TRBV12-3 or TRBV12-4 and TRBJ1-5, with D possibly TRBD1 on 5 matching bases. The CDR3 totals 14 residues. V was trimmed by 2 bases and J by 7 bases, leaving 12 bases between them. CDR3 amino acids: CASSLIGGDQPQHF. DNA of the CDR3: TGTGCCAGCAGTTTAATCGGGGGGGACCAGCCCCAGCATTTT.

The chain joins TRBV11-2 to TRBJ2-6; D might be TRBD1 (6 bases). Germline V lookup: CDR1 SGHAT, CDR2 FQNNGV. The CDR3 has 12 amino acids. CDR3 sequence reads: CAQGSGANVLTF. CDR3 coding DNA: TGTGCTCAGGGGTCTGGGGCCAACGTCCTGACTTTC.

The rearrangement joins TRBV29-1 to TRBJ1-1, with D possibly matching TRBD1 (6 bases). V shed 4 bases and J shed 0 bases, with 12 bases lying between them. The germline V gene has CDR1 SQVTM and CDR2 ANQGSEA. The CDR3 runs 14 residues. The CDR3 loop reads CSVGWGQMNTEAFF. CDR3 bases: TGCAGCGTTGGCTGGGGGCAGATGAACACTGAAGCTTTCTTT.

The chain has TRBV7-8 and TRBJ2-6, with 9 bases lining up with TRBD1. The CDR3 runs to 18 residues. V trimming: 1 base; J trimming: 4 bases; junction bases outside the gene matches: 8. Germline CDR1 SGHVS, CDR2 FQNEAQ. CDR3 amino acids: CASSLERTGAGGANVLTF. The CDR3 DNA is TGTGCCAGCAGCTTAGAGAGGACAGGGGCAGGCGGGGCCAACGTCCTGACTTTC.

This clonotype was counted once. This sequence joins TRBV6-1 and TRBJ2-7; no definite D call. The germline V gene encodes CDR1 MNHNS and CDR2 SASEGT. The CDR3 is 14 amino acids. V lost 2 bases, J lost 6 bases, and 14 bases lay in between. The CDR3 DNA follows: TGTGCCAGCAGTGAATTTCCCTCCTCCCGCGAGCAGTACTTC. Its translation: CASSEFPSSREQYF.

The chain has TRBV29-1 and TRBJ1-4; tentative D call: TRBD1 (6 bases). Germline CDR1 SQVTM, CDR2 ANQGSEA. V shed 6 bases and J shed 4 bases, with 12 bases lying between them. CDR3 length equals 13 residues. The CDR3 loop is CSVETGFNEKLFF. The CDR3 nucleotides are TGCAGCGTAGAGACAGGATTTAATGAAAAACTGTTTTTT.

The J gene is TRBJ1-1, the V gene TRBV29-1, with D tentatively TRBD1 (6 bases). The V end lost 7 bases, the J end lost 1 base, and 13 bases lay between the germline ends. In germline, CDR1 is SQVTM, CDR2 ANQGSEA. This CDR3 contains 13 residues. CDR3 in amino acids: CSAAQGRNTEAFF. The CDR3 DNA reads TGCAGCGCTGCACAGGGTAGGAACACTGAAGCTTTCTTT.

V gene TRBV18 combines with J gene TRBJ1-6; 8 bases are shared with TRBD1. The CDR3 length is 14 residues. With V trimmed by 6 bases and J by 10 bases, 8 bases remained unmatched. The germline V gene encodes CDR1 KGHSH and CDR2 LQKENI. The CDR3 coding sequence is TGTGCCAGCTCGTCGACAGGGGTAGGGTCACCCCTCCACTTT. Translated, it gives CASSSTGVGSPLHF.

This clonotype has more than one count but fewer than ten. This sequence joins TRBV2 and TRBJ2-2; D perhaps matches TRBD1 (5 bases). This CDR3 is built from 15 residues. CDR1 and CDR2 (germline): SNHLY, FYNNEI. With 4 bases removed from V and 6 bases from J, the gap between germline ends came to 15 bases. The DNA for the CDR3 is TGTGCCAGCAGTGTACGGCAGGGCGTCGCCGGGGAGCTGTTTTTT. Translation gives CASSVRQGVAGELFF.

The chain uses TRBV20-1 and TRBJ2-5, with D possibly matching TRBD2 (6 bases). Trimming stripped 6 bases from V and 2 bases from J, with 13 bases between. The CDR3 spans 13 residues. In germline, CDR1 is DFQATT, CDR2 SNEGSKA (reference sequence). CDR3 DNA: TGCAGTGCACGGACTGGGACTCAAGAGACCCAGTACTTC. It codes for CSARTGTQETQYF.

Only one count was recorded for this clonotype. V and J are TRBV7-9 and TRBJ2-1; D might be TRBD1 (6 bases). The germline CDR1 and CDR2 sequences are SEHNR and FQNEAQ (reference sequence). This CDR3 comprises 15 residues. Trimming took off 3 bases at V and 7 bases at J, with 16 bases between the two ends. The CDR3 nucleotides read TGTGCCAGCAGCTTGTTGTTAACAGGGACGAATGAGCAGTTCTTC. Translating it yields CASSLLLTGTNEQFF.

The chain employs TRBV7-9 and TRBJ2-3; D is perhaps TRBD2 (5 bases). The germline V gene has CDR1 SEHNR and CDR2 FQNEAQ (reference sequence). The CDR3 length is 13 residues. Deletions cut 4 bases from V and 5 bases from J, with 10 bases between. The DNA for the CDR3 is TGTGCCAGCAGCTCGAGGGATCGAGATACGCAGTATTTT. As protein: CASSSRDRDTQYF. Looking up the rest from reference TRBV7-9 and TRBJ2-3 gives the full variable domain: DTGVSQNPRHKITKRGQNVTFRCDPISEHNRLYWYRQTLGQGPEFLTYFQNEAQLEKSRLLSDRFSAERPKGSFSTLEIQRTEQGDSAMYLCASSSRDRDTQYFGPGTRLTVL.

The V call is TRBV5-4, the J call TRBJ2-2, with TRBD1 identical over 7 bases. The CDR3 consists of 16 residues. The V gene end was trimmed by 4 bases and the J gene end by 1 base; junction bases not matched to a gene: 7. The germline V gene encodes CDR1 SGHNT and CDR2 YYREEE (reference sequence). CDR3 nucleotides: TGTGCCAGCAGCGTACCGACAGGGATGAACACCGGGGAGCTGTTTTTT. This encodes CASSVPTGMNTGELFF.